One sample yielded the 5 T cell receptor beta chains listed below, sequenced in a study of T cells in tumors after PD-1 blockade. Sequencing was performed with immunoSEQ multiplex PCR; in TCRdb, only in-frame clones are kept and a portion is missing. The data hold around 50,000 clones, with approximately 79% observed a single time. The material sequenced was PBMCs, taken before anti-PD-1 therapy. The receptors come from a human donor with advanced basal cell or squamous cell carcinoma (not recorded which).

The chain carries TRBV2 and TRBJ2-3; TRBD2 aligns across 13 bases. The CDR3 extends over 15 amino acids. V trimming: 6 bases; J trimming: 4 bases; junction bases outside the gene matches: 4. CDR1 is SNHLY, CDR2 FYNNEI, per germline. Here the CDR3 DNA reads TGTGCCAGCAGGGAACTAGCGGGGGGGTCAGATACGCAGTATTTT. Amino acid sequence: CASRELAGGSDTQYF.

The J gene is TRBJ2-3, the V gene TRBV18; D call uncertain. CDR3 length equals 15 residues. Germline V gene lookup returns CDR1 KGHSH and CDR2 LQKENI. V lost 6 bases, J lost 4 bases, and 17 bases lay in between. The CDR3 spells CASSPLEYASDTQYF. The DNA for the CDR3 is TGTGCCAGCTCCCCTCTGGAGTATGCTTCAGATACGCAGTATTTT.

This clone was picked up a small number of times. The V gene is TRBV6-1, the J gene TRBJ1-5; a weak D match, TRBD1 (6 bases). The CDR3 length is 16 residues. Germline CDR1 and CDR2: MNHNS and SASEGT. The germline V and J ends were trimmed by 4 bases and 5 bases, with 18 bases remaining between them. CDR3: CASSVGHLRMDQPQHF. For the CDR3, the DNA is TGTGCCAGCAGTGTGGGACATCTAAGAATGGATCAGCCCCAGCATTTT.

This chain links TRBV25-1 with TRBJ2-2; 7 bases align to TRBD2. V lost 8 bases, J lost 2 bases, and 8 bases stayed unmatched. This CDR3 is 15 amino acids long. CDR1 and CDR2 (germline): MGHDK, SYGVNS. CDR3: CASRATGLNTGELFF. CDR3 DNA: TGTGCCAGCCGGGCGACGGGACTAAACACCGGGGAGCTGTTTTTT.

This chain uses TRBV3-1 (or the pseudogene TRBV3-2) with TRBJ1-5; D not certain. The germline V gene encodes CDR1 LGHDT and CDR2 YNNKEL (reference sequence). V was pared by 4 bases and J by 7 bases, with 11 bases between. The CDR3 covers 13 residues. DNA for the CDR3: TGTGCCAGCAGCCTCGTCGTGGGGCAGCCCCAGCATTTT. Encoded protein: CASSLVVGQPQHF.